The 30 T cell receptor beta chains given below trace back to one sample, sequenced in a study of CD8+ T cells in alopecia areata. Once RNA had been extracted, it was reverse transcribed into cDNA to act as the sequencing template. Clones were read by immunoSEQ multiplex PCR, and TCRdb kept only the in-frame ones, dropping some. This table holds about 160,000 clones, 50% to 70% found once. Treatment meaning: oral pan-JAK inhibitor, 5-10 mg twice daily. Sequenced here: CD4+ T cells sorted from blood, sampled at week 4, from a patient treated with tofacitinib. Receptors originate from a human donor with alopecia areata.

A single count supports this clone. The CDR3 loop is CASSQVDGATYEQYF. In DNA, the CDR3 is TGCGCCAGCAGCCAAGTCGACGGGGCCACCTACGAGCAGTACTTC. The chain employs TRBV4-1 and TRBJ2-7; either TRBD1 or TRBD2 may fit D (5 bases each). CDR3 length: 15 residues. V lost 1 base and J 2 bases, leaving 12 bases between the germline ends. CDR1 is MGHRA and CDR2 is YSYEKL in the germline V gene.

The V gene is TRBV7-9, the J gene TRBJ2-5, with 7 bases aligning to TRBD2. CDR1 and CDR2 from the germline V gene are SEHNR and FQNEAQ (reference sequence). The V segment lost 8 bases and the J segment 4 bases; nucleotides outside the gene matches: 4. This CDR3 spans 12 amino acids. CDR3 in DNA: TGTGCCAGCCGCGGGGGTCGAGAGACCCAGTACTTC. Its protein is CASRGGRETQYF.

CDR3 in DNA: TGTGCCAGCATCTCAATCCCTGGGGGTTACACTGAAGCTTTCTTT. Its translation is CASISIPGGYTEAFF. The J gene is TRBJ1-1, the V gene TRBV6-5; a weak D match, TRBD1 (5 bases). Germline CDR1 MNHEY, CDR2 SVGAGI. CDR3 length: 15 residues. Trimming cost V 7 bases and J 3 bases, with 18 bases left between them.

The table lists this clone with a few counts. The J gene is TRBJ2-5, the V gene TRBV4-2; TRBD2 agrees at 10 bases. V lost 4 bases to trimming and J lost 3 bases; unmatched junction nucleotides: 2. This CDR3 has 14 residues. The germline V gene encodes CDR1 LGHNA and CDR2 YNFKEQ. CDR3 sequence: CASSRGLAEETQYF. For the CDR3, the DNA is TGTGCCAGCAGCCGAGGACTAGCGGAAGAGACCCAGTACTTC.

This chain links TRBV4-2 with TRBJ1-4; D unclear. The germline V gene has CDR1 LGHNA and CDR2 YNFKEQ. Trimming cost V 1 base and J 0 bases, with 3 bases left between them. This CDR3 region has 14 residues. The CDR3 loop reads CASSQGPTNEKLFF. DNA for the CDR3: TGTGCCAGCAGCCAAGGACCAACTAATGAAAAACTGTTTTTT.

This chain links TRBV4-1 with TRBJ1-5; 7 positions match TRBD1. The J segment lost 6 bases and the V segment lost 1 base, leaving 6 bases of the junction unmatched. The germline V gene has CDR1 MGHRA and CDR2 YSYEKL. This CDR3 has 15 residues. The CDR3 here is CASSQGDRESQPQHF. In DNA form, the CDR3 reads TGCGCCAGCAGCCAAGGTGACAGGGAAAGTCAGCCCCAGCATTTT.

The rearrangement joins TRBV5-1 to TRBJ2-7; TRBD2 is a possible D gene (5 bases). This CDR3 spans 15 amino acids. The V gene lost 0 bases and the J gene lost 4 bases, with 14 bases spanning the gap. Per germline, CDR1 SGHRS and CDR2 YFSETQ. The CDR3 here is CASSLAGRGIYEQYF. The CDR3, as DNA: TGCGCCAGCAGCTTGGCCGGCCGGGGAATTTACGAGCAGTACTTC. The complete variable domain, with remaining parts taken from reference TRBV5-1 and TRBJ2-7, reads KAGVTQTPRYLIKTRGQQVTLSCSPISGHRSVSWYQQTPGQGLQFLFEYFSETQRNKGNFPGRFSGRQFSNSRSEMNVSTLELGDSALYLCASSLAGRGIYEQYFGPGTRLTVT.

V is TRBV15 and J is TRBJ2-7, with D tentatively TRBD2 (6 bases). This CDR3 is 15 amino acids long. CDR1 and CDR2 (germline): LNHNV, YYDKDF (reference sequence). V was cut by 1 base and J by 6 bases, with 16 bases left in between. The CDR3 region has the DNA TGTGCCACCAGCAGAGGGGGGTCTGGAGGGGCCGAGCAGTACTTC. This gives the protein CATSRGGSGGAEQYF.

This clone was seen once. This chain uses TRBV27 with TRBJ2-1, with 8 bases lining up with TRBD1. V lost 5 bases, J lost 7 bases, and 4 bases stayed unmatched. The CDR3 runs 13 residues. Germline CDR1 is MNHEY and CDR2 is SMNVEV (reference sequence). The chain's CDR3 is CASSLRQGNEQFF. The CDR3 DNA sequence: TGTGCCAGCAGTCTCCGACAGGGGAATGAGCAGTTCTTC.

The rearrangement joins TRBV2 to TRBJ1-2; a weak D match, TRBD1 (5 bases). The CDR3 loop spans 14 amino acids. The germline gives CDR1 SNHLY, CDR2 FYNNEI. Trimming took 2 bases from V and 6 from J, leaving 13 bases between them. Here the CDR3 DNA reads TGTGCCAGCAGTGAAAGCAGGGTCCTCGATGGCTACACCTTC. It yields the protein CASSESRVLDGYTF.

V usage is TRBV4-3 and J usage is TRBJ2-7; D is possibly TRBD1 (6 bases). V was pared by 0 bases and J by 3 bases, with 12 bases between. CDR1 and CDR2 from the germline V gene are LGHNA and YSLEER. This CDR3 contains 15 residues. The CDR3 sequence: CASSQDPGANYEQYF. The CDR3 nucleotides read TGCGCCAGCAGCCAAGACCCAGGGGCGAACTACGAGCAGTACTTC.

This clone was seen a handful of times. The V and J genes are TRBV4-3 and TRBJ2-3; D not certain. CDR1 and CDR2 (germline): LGHNA, YSLEER. The CDR3 runs 15 residues. V lost 1 base to trimming and J lost 6 bases, with 14 bases between them. Here the CDR3 reads CASSQGSVGWDTQYF. The CDR3 bases are TGCGCCAGCAGCCAAGGATCGGTAGGGTGGGATACGCAGTATTTT.

The chain carries TRBV29-1 and TRBJ2-7, with D possibly being TRBD1 (6 bases). V lost 4 bases, J lost 0 bases, and 10 bases lay in between. The CDR3 has 13 residues. CDR1 is SQVTM and CDR2 is ANQGSEA in the germline V gene. The DNA for the CDR3 is TGCAGCGTTGGGACAGCGAGCTCCTACGAGCAGTACTTC. The encoded protein is CSVGTASSYEQYF.

Only a few counts were recorded for this clone. The rearrangement links TRBV7-6 to TRBJ2-5, with 11 bases lining up with TRBD1. Germline lookup yields CDR1 SGHVS and CDR2 FNYEAQ. V shed 5 bases and J 4 bases; nucleotides not matched to a gene: 12. This CDR3 region has 17 residues. This CDR3 is CASSPLTGTGGAETQYF. The CDR3 DNA is TGTGCCAGCAGCCCTTTGACCGGGACAGGGGGAGCAGAGACCCAGTACTTC.

The chain employs TRBV5-5 and TRBJ1-4; D perhaps matches TRBD1 (5 bases). Germline values: CDR1 SGHKS, CDR2 YYEKEE (reference sequence). Trimming took off 5 bases at V and 3 bases at J, with 8 bases between the two ends. This CDR3 region has 13 residues. The CDR3: CASSPGPNEKLFF. In nucleotides, the CDR3 is TGTGCCAGCAGTCCGGGGCCTAATGAAAAACTGTTTTTT.

A note on this clone: Other DNA sequences in this sample translate to the same CDR3. This chain links TRBV29-1 with TRBJ1-2; D gene uncertain. The CDR3 loop spans 12 amino acids. Germline V gene data show CDR1 as SQVTM and CDR2 as ANQGSEA. The V and J ends lost 4 bases and 2 bases respectively, with 8 bases between them. This chain's CDR3 is CSVAGVNYGYTF. CDR3 nucleotides: TGCAGCGTTGCTGGGGTGAACTATGGCTACACCTTC. The full variable domain, its missing parts supplied by reference TRBV29-1 and TRBJ1-2, is SAVISQKPSRDICQRGTSLTIQCQVDSQVTMMFWYRQQPGQSLTLIATANQGSEATYESGFVIDKFPISRPNLTFSTLTVSNMSPEDSSIYLCSVAGVNYGYTFGSGTRLTVV.

This chain connects TRBV6-5 to TRBJ1-2; no clear D gene. Germline V gene data show CDR1 as MNHEY and CDR2 as SVGAGI. V was trimmed by 6 bases and J by 4 bases, leaving 12 bases between them. The length of the CDR3 is 13 residues. The DNA of the CDR3 is TGTGCCAGCAGCCCCATAGGGCGCTATGGCTACACCTTC. The encoded protein is CASSPIGRYGYTF.

A few counts support this clone. The chain uses TRBV15 and TRBJ2-5; no clear D gene. The CDR3 has 16 residues. V was trimmed by 0 bases and J by 3 bases, leaving 14 bases between them. Looked up from germline, CDR1 is LNHNV and CDR2 is YYDKDF (reference sequence). The CDR3 loop reads CATSRDASIGEETQYF. CDR3 coding DNA: TGTGCCACCAGCAGAGATGCGAGTATTGGGGAAGAGACCCAGTACTTC.

The chain couples TRBV6-6 to TRBJ1-2, with D maybe TRBD1 (5 bases). The CDR3 loop spans 15 amino acids. Germline V gene sequence: CDR1 MNHNY, CDR2 SVGAGI (reference sequence). Trimming shortened V by 0 bases and J by 2 bases, and 10 bases separated the two germline ends. The CDR3 DNA sequence: TGTGCCAGCAGTTACTCGGGACTTGGAAACTATGGCTACACCTTC. Translating it yields CASSYSGLGNYGYTF.

Here the CDR3 reads CASSLQKRTASYEQYF. The CDR3 DNA sequence: TGTGCCAGCAGCCTGCAAAAACGGACAGCCTCCTACGAGCAGTACTTC. J is TRBJ2-7 and V is TRBV2; D might be TRBD1 (6 bases). Trimming left V 6 bases short and J 0 bases short, with 18 bases between. Germline V CDR1 and CDR2: SNHLY, FYNNEI. The CDR3 length is 16 residues.

This clone was seen a single time. The V and J genes are TRBV30 and TRBJ1-5; a weak D match, TRBD1 (5 bases). The CDR3 is made up of 14 amino acids. Germline V gives CDR1 GTSNPN, CDR2 SVGIG (reference sequence). The V and J ends lost 0 bases and 7 bases respectively, with 13 bases between them. This chain's CDR3 is CAWSVSSGRQPQHF. The CDR3 DNA is TGTGCCTGGAGTGTAAGTTCAGGGAGGCAGCCCCAGCATTTT.

This clone was detected only a few times. This sequence joins TRBV18 and TRBJ2-6; unclear D gene. Germline V gives CDR1 KGHSH, CDR2 LQKENI. The CDR3 contains 18 residues. V was cut by 2 bases and J by 0 bases, with 14 bases left in between. CDR3 region: CASSPATWKPSGANVLTF. CDR3 coding DNA: TGTGCCAGCTCACCAGCCACATGGAAACCCTCTGGGGCCAACGTCCTGACTTTC.

This clone was seen once. V gene TRBV6-1 combines with J gene TRBJ2-2, with D unclear. The V end lost 6 bases, the J end lost 2 bases, and 10 bases lay between the germline ends. The CDR3 sequence is 14 residues long. Germline CDR1 MNHNS, CDR2 SASEGT. CDR3 DNA: TGTGCCAGCAGCGCCGGGCCTAACACCGGGGAGCTGTTTTTT. It specifies CASSAGPNTGELFF.

V and J are TRBV7-3 and TRBJ2-1, with D tentatively TRBD1 (6 bases). V gave up 4 bases and J gave up 13 bases, with 14 bases separating them. Germline V gene data show CDR1 as SGHTA and CDR2 as FQGTGA. This CDR3 spans 12 amino acids. The CDR3 here is CASSSTDRLQFF. The CDR3 bases are TGTGCCAGCAGCTCAACAGACAGGTTACAGTTCTTC.

To note about this clone: Relative to the germline gene, one junction end is altered; a read error may explain this. V and J are TRBV2 and TRBJ1-5; D remains unclear. The CDR3 is made up of 15 amino acids. Germline V CDR1 and CDR2: SNHLY, FYNNEI. The CDR3 loop reads CASCDKDFGDQPQHF. DNA of the CDR3: TGTGCCAGCTGTGATAAGGACTTTGGGGATCAGCCCCAGCATTTT. Full variable domain (missing parts from reference TRBV2 and TRBJ1-5): EPEVTQTPSHQVTQMGQEVILRCVPISNHLYFYWYRQILGQKVEFLVSFYNNEISEKSEIFDDQFSVERPDGSNFTLKIRSTKLEDSAMYFCASCDKDFGDQPQHFGDGTRLSIL.

The rearrangement joins TRBV7-6 to TRBJ1-6; D gene ambiguous. The CDR3 runs 15 residues. The germline V gene encodes CDR1 SGHVS and CDR2 FNYEAQ. V was cut by 5 bases and J by 6 bases, with 14 bases left in between. The CDR3 sequence: CASSVSSGANSPLHF. Written as DNA, the CDR3 is TGTGCCAGCAGCGTTTCCTCGGGAGCTAATTCACCCCTCCACTTT.

The chain carries TRBV4-3 and TRBJ2-7; D is perhaps TRBD2 (6 bases). Germline V lookup: CDR1 LGHNA, CDR2 YSLEER. Trimming pared 0 bases from V and 5 bases from J, leaving 26 bases between. The CDR3 runs to 19 residues. The CDR3 loop is CASSQDSGEAGLLAHEQYF. The CDR3 DNA sequence: TGCGCCAGCAGCCAAGATTCTGGGGAGGCTGGACTTCTCGCCCACGAGCAGTACTTC.

The rearrangement links TRBV29-1 to TRBJ2-3; TRBD2 aligns across 11 bases. The CDR3 is 12 amino acids. From germline, CDR1 is SQVTM and CDR2 ANQGSEA. V gave up 3 bases and J gave up 13 bases; unmatched junction bases: 6. The CDR3 DNA is TGCAGCGTTGAGGGGACTAGCGGTGCGGAGTATTTT. It translates to CSVEGTSGAEYF.

This chain connects TRBV29-1 to TRBJ2-7; 9 bases align to TRBD1. Unmatched junction bases numbered 5, after V lost 7 bases and J lost 4 bases. Germline CDR1 reads SQVTM; CDR2 reads ANQGSEA. CDR3 length: 12 residues. The CDR3 loop is CSARDREYEQYF. The CDR3 DNA is TGCAGCGCCCGGGACAGGGAGTACGAGCAGTACTTC.

The chain carries TRBV29-1 and TRBJ2-1; D unclear. This CDR3 region has 11 residues. CDR1 is SQVTM and CDR2 is ANQGSEA in the germline V gene. The ends were cut back, 4 bases at V and 3 bases at J, with 4 bases in the middle. The CDR3 protein is CSVVSYNEQFF. CDR3 bases: TGCAGCGTTGTCAGCTACAATGAGCAGTTCTTC.